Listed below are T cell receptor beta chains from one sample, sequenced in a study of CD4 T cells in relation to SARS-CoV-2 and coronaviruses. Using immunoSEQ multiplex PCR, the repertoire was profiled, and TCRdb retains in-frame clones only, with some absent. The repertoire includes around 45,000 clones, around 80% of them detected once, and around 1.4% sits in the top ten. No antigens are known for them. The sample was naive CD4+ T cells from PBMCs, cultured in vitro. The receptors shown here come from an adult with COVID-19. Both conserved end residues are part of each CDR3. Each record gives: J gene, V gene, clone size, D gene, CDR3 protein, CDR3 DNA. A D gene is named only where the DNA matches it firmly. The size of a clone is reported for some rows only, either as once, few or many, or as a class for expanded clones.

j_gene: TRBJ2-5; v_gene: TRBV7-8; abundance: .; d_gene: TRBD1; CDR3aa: CASSGPSGGETQYF; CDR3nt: TGTGCCAGCAGCGGCCCCTCAGGGGGAGAGACCCAGTACTTC
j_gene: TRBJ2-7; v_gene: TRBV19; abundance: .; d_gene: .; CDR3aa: CASTRTGSHSYEQYF; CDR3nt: TGTGCCAGTACCCGAACCGGGTCCCACTCCTACGAGCAGTACTTC
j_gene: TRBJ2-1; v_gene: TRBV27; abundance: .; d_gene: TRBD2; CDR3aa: CASSLWATSGPYNEQFF; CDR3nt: TGTGCCAGCAGCCTATGGGCTACTAGCGGACCCTACAATGAGCAGTTCTTC
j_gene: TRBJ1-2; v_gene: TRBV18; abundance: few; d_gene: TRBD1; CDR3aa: CASSPPGQGGYGYTF; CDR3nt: TGTGCCAGCTCACCACCGGGACAGGGGGGCTATGGCTACACCTTC
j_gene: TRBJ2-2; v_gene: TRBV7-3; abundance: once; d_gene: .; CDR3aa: CASSLSGTSNTGELFF; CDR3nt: TGTGCCAGCAGCCTCTCCGGGACTTCGAACACCGGGGAGCTGTTTTTT
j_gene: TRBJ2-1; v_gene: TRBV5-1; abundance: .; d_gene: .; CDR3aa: CASSLAGLPGDEQFF; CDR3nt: TGCGCCAGCAGCTTGGCAGGGTTACCGGGGGATGAGCAGTTCTTC
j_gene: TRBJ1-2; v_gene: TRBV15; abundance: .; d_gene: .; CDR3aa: CATSRDRWQGDYGYTF; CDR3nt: TGTGCCACCAGCAGAGATCGGTGGCAGGGCGACTATGGCTACACCTTC
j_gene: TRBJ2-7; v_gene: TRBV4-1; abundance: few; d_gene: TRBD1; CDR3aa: CASSHRPGTATYEQYF; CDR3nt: TGCGCCAGCAGCCACCGTCCCGGGACAGCCACCTACGAGCAGTACTTC
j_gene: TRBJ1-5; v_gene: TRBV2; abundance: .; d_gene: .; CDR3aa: CASSGSPIRSNQPQHF; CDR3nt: TGTGCCAGCAGTGGATCCCCCATAAGAAGCAATCAGCCCCAGCATTTT
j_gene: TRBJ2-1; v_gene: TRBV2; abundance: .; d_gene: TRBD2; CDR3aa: CASSRGSYNEQFF; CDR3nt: TGTGCCAGCAGTCGCGGGAGTTACAATGAGCAGTTCTTC
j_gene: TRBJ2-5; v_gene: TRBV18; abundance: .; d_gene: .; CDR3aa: CASHTGTNTEETQYF; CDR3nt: TGTGCCAGTCACACAGGGACAAATACCGAAGAGACCCAGTACTTC
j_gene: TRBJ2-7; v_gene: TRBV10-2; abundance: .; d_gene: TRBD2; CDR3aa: CASSRDSGGQYF; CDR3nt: TGCGCCAGCAGTAGGGACTCGGGGGGGCAGTACTTC
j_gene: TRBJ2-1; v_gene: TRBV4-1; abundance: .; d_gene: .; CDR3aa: CASRDSNYNEQFF; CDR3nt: TGCGCCAGCAGAGACTCAAATTACAATGAGCAGTTCTTC
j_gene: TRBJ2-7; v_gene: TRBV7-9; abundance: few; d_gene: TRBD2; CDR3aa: CASSPGVAGKYEQYF; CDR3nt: TGTGCCAGCAGCCCAGGAGTAGCGGGGAAGTACGAGCAGTACTTC
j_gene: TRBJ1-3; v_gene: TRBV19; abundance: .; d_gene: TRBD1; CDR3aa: CASSKRQGDGNTIYF; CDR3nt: TGTGCCAGTAGTAAACGACAGGGGGATGGAAACACCATATATTTT
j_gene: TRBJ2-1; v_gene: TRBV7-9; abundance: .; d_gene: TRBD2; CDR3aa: CASSRGLGSGRATYNEQFF; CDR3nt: TGTGCCAGCAGCCGGGGGTTGGGAAGCGGGAGGGCCACGTACAATGAGCAGTTCTTC